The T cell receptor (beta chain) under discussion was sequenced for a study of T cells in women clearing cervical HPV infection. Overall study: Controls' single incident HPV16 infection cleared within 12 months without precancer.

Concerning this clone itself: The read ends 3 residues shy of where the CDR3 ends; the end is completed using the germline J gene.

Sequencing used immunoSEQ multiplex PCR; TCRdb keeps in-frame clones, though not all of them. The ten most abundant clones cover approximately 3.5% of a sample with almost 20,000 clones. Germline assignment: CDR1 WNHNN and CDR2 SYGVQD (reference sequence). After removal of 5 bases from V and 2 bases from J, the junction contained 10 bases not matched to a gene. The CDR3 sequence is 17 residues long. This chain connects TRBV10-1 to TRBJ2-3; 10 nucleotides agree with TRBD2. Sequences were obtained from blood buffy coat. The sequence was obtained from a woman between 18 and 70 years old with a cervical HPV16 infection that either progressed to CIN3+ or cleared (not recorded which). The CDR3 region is CASSSTGTSDTTDTQYF. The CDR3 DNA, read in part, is TGCGCCAGCAGTTCAACCGGGACTAGCGACACCACAGATACG.